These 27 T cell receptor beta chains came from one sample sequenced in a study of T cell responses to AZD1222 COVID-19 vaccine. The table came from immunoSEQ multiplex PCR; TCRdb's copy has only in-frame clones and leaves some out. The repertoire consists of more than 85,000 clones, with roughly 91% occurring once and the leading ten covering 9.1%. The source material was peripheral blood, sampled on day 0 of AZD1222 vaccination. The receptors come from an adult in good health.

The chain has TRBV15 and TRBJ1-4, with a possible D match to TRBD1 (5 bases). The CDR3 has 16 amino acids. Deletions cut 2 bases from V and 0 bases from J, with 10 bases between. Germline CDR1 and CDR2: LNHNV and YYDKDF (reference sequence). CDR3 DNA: TGTGCCACCAGCAGACCGGGGGTTGCAACTAATGAAAAACTGTTTTTT. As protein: CATSRPGVATNEKLFF.

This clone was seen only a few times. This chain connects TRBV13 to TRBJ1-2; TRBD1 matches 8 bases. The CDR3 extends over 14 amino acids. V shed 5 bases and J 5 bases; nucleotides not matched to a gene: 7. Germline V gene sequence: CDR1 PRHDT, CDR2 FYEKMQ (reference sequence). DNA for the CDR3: TGTGCCAGCAGCCGTACAGGGGGAAAGTATGGCTACACCTTC. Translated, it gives CASSRTGGKYGYTF.

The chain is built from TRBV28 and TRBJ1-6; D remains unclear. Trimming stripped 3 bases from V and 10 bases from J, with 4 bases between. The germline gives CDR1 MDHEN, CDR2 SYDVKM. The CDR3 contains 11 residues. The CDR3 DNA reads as TGTGCCAGCAGTTTGGGATCACCCCTCCACTTT. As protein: CASSLGSPLHF.

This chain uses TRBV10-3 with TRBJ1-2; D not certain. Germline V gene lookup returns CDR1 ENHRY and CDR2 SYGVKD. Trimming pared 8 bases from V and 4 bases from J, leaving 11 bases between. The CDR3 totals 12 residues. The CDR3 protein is CAIGPGGYGYTF. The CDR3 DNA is TGTGCCATCGGGCCGGGTGGCTATGGCTACACCTTC.

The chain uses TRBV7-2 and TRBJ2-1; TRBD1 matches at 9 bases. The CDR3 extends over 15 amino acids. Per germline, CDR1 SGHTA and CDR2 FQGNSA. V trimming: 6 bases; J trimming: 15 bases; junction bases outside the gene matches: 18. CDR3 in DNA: TGTGCCAGCAGACGGACAGGGGCCCCGATAGGTGGTTGGTTCTTC. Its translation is CASRRTGAPIGGWFF.

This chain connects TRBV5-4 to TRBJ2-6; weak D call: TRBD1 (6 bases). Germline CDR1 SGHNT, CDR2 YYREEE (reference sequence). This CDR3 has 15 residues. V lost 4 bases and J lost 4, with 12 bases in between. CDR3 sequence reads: CASSPDRPGANVLTF. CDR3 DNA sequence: TGTGCCAGCAGCCCCGACAGGCCGGGGGCCAACGTCCTGACTTTC.

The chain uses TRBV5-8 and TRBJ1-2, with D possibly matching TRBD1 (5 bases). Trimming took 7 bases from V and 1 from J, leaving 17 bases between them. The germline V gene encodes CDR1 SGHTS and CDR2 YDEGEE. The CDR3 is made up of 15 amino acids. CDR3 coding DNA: TGTGCCAGCGCGGTAGGGGTCGATAATAACTATGGCTACACCTTC. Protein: CASAVGVDNNYGYTF. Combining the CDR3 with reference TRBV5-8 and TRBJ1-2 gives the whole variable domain EAGVTQSPTHLIKTRGQQATLRCSPISGHTSVYWYQQALGLGLQFLLWYDEGEERNRGNFPPRFSGRQFPNYSSELNVNALELEDSALYLCASAVGVDNNYGYTFGSGTRLTVV.

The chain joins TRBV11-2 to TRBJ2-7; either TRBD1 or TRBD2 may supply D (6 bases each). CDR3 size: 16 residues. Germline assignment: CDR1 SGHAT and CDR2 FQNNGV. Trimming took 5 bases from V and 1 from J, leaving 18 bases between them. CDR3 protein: CASSPPKTGASYEQYF. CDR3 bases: TGTGCCAGCAGCCCCCCGAAGACGGGGGCTTCCTACGAGCAGTACTTC.

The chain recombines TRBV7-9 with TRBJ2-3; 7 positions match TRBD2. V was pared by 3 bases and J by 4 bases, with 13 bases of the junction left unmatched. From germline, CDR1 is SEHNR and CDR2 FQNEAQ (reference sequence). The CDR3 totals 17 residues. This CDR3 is CASSFAPASAGADTQYF. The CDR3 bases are TGTGCCAGCAGCTTCGCCCCGGCTAGCGCGGGAGCAGATACGCAGTATTTT.

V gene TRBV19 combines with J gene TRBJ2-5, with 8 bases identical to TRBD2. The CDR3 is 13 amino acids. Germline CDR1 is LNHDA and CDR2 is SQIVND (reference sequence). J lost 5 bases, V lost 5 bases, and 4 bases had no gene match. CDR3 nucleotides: TGTGCCAGTAGTGGGGGACTAGTTGAGACCCAGTACTTC. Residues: CASSGGLVETQYF.

The CDR3 protein is CASSAGGAGNTEAFF. The CDR3 nucleotides read TGTGCCAGTAGTGCAGGGGGCGCCGGGAACACTGAAGCTTTCTTT. The chain carries TRBV19 and TRBJ1-1; TRBD1 matches at 8 bases. The CDR3 is 15 residues long. CDR1 LNHDA and CDR2 SQIVND come from the germline V gene (reference sequence). Trimming at V came to 5 bases and at J to 1 base, leaving 6 bases not matched to a gene.

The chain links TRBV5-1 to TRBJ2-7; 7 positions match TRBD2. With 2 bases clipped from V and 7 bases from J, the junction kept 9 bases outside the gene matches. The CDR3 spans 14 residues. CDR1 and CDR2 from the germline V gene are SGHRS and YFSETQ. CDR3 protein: CASSLGTFGGEQYF. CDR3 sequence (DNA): TGCGCCAGCAGCTTAGGGACCTTCGGGGGGGAGCAGTACTTC.

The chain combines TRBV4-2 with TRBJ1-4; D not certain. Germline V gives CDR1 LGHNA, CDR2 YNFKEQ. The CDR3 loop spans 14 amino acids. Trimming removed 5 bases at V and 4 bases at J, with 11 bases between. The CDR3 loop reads CASSSHGRNEKLFF. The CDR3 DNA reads TGTGCCAGCAGCTCCCACGGCCGTAATGAAAAACTGTTTTTT.

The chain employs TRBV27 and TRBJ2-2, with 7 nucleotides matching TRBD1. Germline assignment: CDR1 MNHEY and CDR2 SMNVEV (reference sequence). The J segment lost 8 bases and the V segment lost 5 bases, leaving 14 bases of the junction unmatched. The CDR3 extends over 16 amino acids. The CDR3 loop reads CASSTPLQGYVGELFF. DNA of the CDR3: TGTGCCAGCAGTACCCCGCTACAGGGGTACGTAGGGGAGCTGTTTTTT.

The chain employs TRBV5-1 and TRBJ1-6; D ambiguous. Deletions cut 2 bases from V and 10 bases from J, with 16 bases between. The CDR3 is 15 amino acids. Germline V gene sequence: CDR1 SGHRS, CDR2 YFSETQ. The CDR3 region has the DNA TGCGCCAGCAGCTTTTACAACAGCGAGGAGTCACCCCTCCACTTT. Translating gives CASSFYNSEESPLHF.

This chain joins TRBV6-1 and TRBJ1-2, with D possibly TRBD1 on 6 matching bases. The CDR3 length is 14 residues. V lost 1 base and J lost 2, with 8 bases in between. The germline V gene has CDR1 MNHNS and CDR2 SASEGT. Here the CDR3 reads CASSEGTGNYGYTF. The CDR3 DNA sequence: TGTGCCAGCAGTGAAGGAACAGGGAACTATGGCTACACCTTC.

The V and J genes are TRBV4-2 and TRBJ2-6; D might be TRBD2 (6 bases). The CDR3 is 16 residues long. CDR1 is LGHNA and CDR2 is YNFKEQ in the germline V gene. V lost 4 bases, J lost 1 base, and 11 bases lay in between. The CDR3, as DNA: TGTGCCAGCAGCCGACAAGGGACTTCTGGGGCCAACGTCCTGACTTTC. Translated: CASSRQGTSGANVLTF.

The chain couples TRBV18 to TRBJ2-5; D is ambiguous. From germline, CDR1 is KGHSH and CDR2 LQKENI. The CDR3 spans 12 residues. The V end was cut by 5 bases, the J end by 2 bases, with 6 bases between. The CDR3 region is CASSELQETQYF. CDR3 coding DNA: TGTGCCAGCTCAGAGCTTCAAGAGACCCAGTACTTC.

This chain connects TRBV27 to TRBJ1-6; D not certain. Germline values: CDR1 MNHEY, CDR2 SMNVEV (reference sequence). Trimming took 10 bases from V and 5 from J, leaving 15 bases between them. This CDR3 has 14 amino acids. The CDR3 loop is CAILRGIHNSPLHF. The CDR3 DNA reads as TGTGCCATCCTCCGGGGTATTCATAATTCACCCCTCCACTTT.

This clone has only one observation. CDR3 bases: TGTGCCAGCAGTGACCGGACAGAGAATCAGCCCCAGCATTTT. Translating it yields CASSDRTENQPQHF. The rearrangement joins TRBV2 to TRBJ1-5; weak D call: TRBD1 (6 bases). Germline CDR1 reads SNHLY; CDR2 reads FYNNEI. Trimming pared 3 bases from V and 4 bases from J, leaving 10 bases between. CDR3 length equals 14 residues.

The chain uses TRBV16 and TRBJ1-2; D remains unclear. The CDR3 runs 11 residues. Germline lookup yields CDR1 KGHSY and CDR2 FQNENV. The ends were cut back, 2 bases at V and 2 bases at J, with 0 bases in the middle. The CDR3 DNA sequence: TGTGCCAGCAGCCAAAACTATGGCTACACCTTC. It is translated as CASSQNYGYTF.

CDR3 bases: TGTGCCAGCAGCTTAGCCTCCGGGACAGGGGTAGGAACTGAAGCTTTCTTT. It encodes CASSLASGTGVGTEAFF. The chain carries TRBV7-9 and TRBJ1-1, with TRBD1 matching 10 bases. V shed 0 bases, J shed 5 bases, and the junction held 9 bases outside the gene matches. Germline V gives CDR1 SEHNR, CDR2 FQNEAQ (reference sequence). The CDR3 runs to 17 residues.

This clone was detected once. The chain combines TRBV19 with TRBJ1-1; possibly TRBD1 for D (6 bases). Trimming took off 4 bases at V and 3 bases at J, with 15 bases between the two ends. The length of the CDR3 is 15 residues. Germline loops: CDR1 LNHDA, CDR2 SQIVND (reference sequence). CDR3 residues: CASSTETGWDTEAFF. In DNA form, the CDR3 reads TGTGCCAGTAGTACCGAGACAGGTTGGGACACTGAAGCTTTCTTT.

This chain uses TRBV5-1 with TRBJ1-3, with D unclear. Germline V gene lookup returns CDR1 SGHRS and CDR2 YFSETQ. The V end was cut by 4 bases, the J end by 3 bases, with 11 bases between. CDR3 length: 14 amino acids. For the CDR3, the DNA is TGCGCCAGCAGCGATCAGGCAGGTGGAAACACCATATATTTT. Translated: CASSDQAGGNTIYF.

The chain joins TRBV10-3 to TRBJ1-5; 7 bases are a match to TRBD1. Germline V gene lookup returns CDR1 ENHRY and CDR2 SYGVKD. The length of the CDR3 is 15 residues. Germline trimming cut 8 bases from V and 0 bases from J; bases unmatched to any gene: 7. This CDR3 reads CAIGTVADSNQPQHF. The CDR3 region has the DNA TGTGCCATCGGGACAGTGGCGGATAGCAATCAGCCCCAGCATTTT.

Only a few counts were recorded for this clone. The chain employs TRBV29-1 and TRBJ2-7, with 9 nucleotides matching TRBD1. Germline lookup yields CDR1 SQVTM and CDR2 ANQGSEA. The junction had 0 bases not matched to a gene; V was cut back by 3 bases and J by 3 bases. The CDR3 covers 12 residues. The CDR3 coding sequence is TGCAGCGTTGAGGGACAGGGCTACGAGCAGTACTTC. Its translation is CSVEGQGYEQYF.

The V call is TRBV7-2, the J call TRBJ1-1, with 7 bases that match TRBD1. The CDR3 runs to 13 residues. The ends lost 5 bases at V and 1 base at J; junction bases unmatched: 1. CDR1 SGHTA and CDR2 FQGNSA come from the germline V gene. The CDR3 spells CASSRTGNTEAFF. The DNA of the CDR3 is TGTGCCAGCAGCCGGACAGGGAACACTGAAGCTTTCTTT.